Described below is a single TCR beta chain sequence and its context. Antigen: not known. The source of the sample is a study of blood T cells in healthy people across ages. Findings and limits, study-wide: It was held that diversity estimates obtained from one million T cells represented underestimates.

The CDR3 length is 15 residues. Germline trimming cut 7 bases from V and 0 bases from J; bases unmatched to any gene: 5. The germline gives CDR1 MNHNS, CDR2 SASEGT. Then a second PCR, running about 6 to 12 cycles, was carried out with a sample-barcoded 5' primer and a J-beta primer mix. MiXCR, applied by TCRdb to the 5' RACE reads, yields one record per CDR3 protein. This table holds about 1.6 million distinct CDR3 sequences, about 31% found once. Roughly 9.5 milliliters of peripheral blood were drawn from each donor into EDTA-treated tubes. This TCR was recovered from a woman aged 25 to 39 in good health. The specimen was blood. The rearrangement joins TRBV6-1 to TRBJ2-1, with 8 bases that match TRBD1. The CDR3, as DNA: TGTGCCAGCATGAGGACAGGGAGCTCCTACAATGAGCAGTTCTTC. Its translation: CASMRTGSSYNEQFF.